The present entry profiles one TCR beta chain with its context. This clone was observed a handful of times. Its binding antigen is unknown. Base-call qualities are not available, and no considerably larger clone is one nucleotide away. TCRbeta CDR3 regions were amplified from genomic DNA by means of the immunoSEQ Assay, a bias-controlled multiplex PCR. As for how the authors treated the data: The number of nucleated cells in each sample was estimated by amplification of reference gene primers within the assay. To quantify the absolute abundance of each unique TCRbeta CDR3 rearrangement, sequence reads were collapsed and filtered. For each sample, productive Simpson clonality was calculated by taking the square root of Simpson's diversity index across productive rearrangements. What TCRdb holds here is the immuneACCESS table cut down to in-frame rearrangements. Part of the clones is not present; checked against another copy, under half of the missing clones reflect an unresolved V gene, and the others are unexplained. V and J calls and clone size come straight from that table; D and trimming were deduced from the DNA. This sample lists around 200,000 clones; over 75% were detected once. The top ten constitute around 9% of the sample.

Participants in the prospective study were aged roughly 18 to 89 years, lived in about two dozen United States geographic areas, and enrolled through a virtual design. In the prospective study, cohorts were assigned on the basis of participant-reported clinical history obtained from a screening survey and a study questionnaire. ImmuneRACE Cohort 3 recovered participants were defined by two consecutive negative NP/OP PCR tests, healthcare professional clearance, or symptom resolution. In the prospective study, whole blood, serum and a nasopharyngeal or oropharyngeal swab were collected from each participant by mobile phlebotomists. Participants in the prospective study had the option to provide additional blood draws and questionnaires over an approximately 2-month period. Before DNA extraction, blood samples from the prospective study were shipped at room temperature or frozen. These data originate in a study of blood T cell repertoires in COVID-19 (dated by TCRdb to the early 2020s). Concerning the study at large: Collaborator samples came from the United States, Italy and Spain and covered acute and convalescent phases of COVID-19. Subjects who had been exposed to COVID-19, were actively infected with it, or had recovered from it provided the deeply sampled blood TCRbeta repertoires that made up the dataset. The samples were drawn from the first 160 participants of the ongoing ImmuneRACE study and from about 1,200 subjects provided by 6 global collaborators. The repertoires were released in a freely available public database meant as a resource for research on the immune response to SARS-CoV-2. HLA class I and class II types, where available, came from metadata supplied by the sample provider rather than from assay-based typing. Nearly every sample came with metadata listing a de-identified subject ID, COVID-19 status, age in years and sex. The material from the prospective study consisted of cDNA or gDNA derived from T cells, B-cell-depleted T cells, or PBMCs. The study at large found these results: Clinical and demographic metadata were provided uncurated, with the amount varying by source and participant.

At the junction V is shortened by 0 bases and J by 4 bases, with 7 bases in between. Sequences SGHRS (CDR1) and YFSETQ (CDR2) are obtained from the germline V gene. The CDR3 covers 14 residues, taking in both the cysteine and the phenylalanine. The retained sequence is limited to the CDR3, 42 bases, with the frame set at the first base. Sequencing used PBMCs or T cells enriched from blood (not recorded which). This TCR was recovered from a man aged 35-49 years who had recovered from COVID-19. The V gene is TRBV5-1 and the J gene is TRBJ2-2; the D gene cannot be named for sure. The DNA reads as follows: TGCGCCAGCAGCTTGGCCGGGTCCACCGGGGAGCTGTTTTTT. Translated, this gives CASSLAGSTGELFF.